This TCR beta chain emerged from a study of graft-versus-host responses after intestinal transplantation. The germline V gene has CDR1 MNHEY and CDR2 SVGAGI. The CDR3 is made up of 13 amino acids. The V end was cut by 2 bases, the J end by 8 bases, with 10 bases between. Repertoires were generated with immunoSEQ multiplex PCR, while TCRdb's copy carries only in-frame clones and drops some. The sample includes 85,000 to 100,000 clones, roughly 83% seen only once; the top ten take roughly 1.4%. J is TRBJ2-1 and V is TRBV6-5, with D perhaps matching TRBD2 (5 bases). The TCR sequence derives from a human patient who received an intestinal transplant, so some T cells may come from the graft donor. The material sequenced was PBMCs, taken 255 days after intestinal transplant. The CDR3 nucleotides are TGTGCCAGCAGTTACCTGGGAGCCGATGAGCAGTTCTTC. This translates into CASSYLGADEQFF.